This entry concerns a single TCR beta chain. The data are from a study of blood T cell repertoires in COVID-19. For the study at large: From T cells, B-cell-depleted T cells, or PBMCs came the material, which was cDNA or gDNA.

Original data processing: Estimation of nucleated cell counts was performed using reference gene primer amplification. Produced via immunoSEQ multiplex PCR; TCRdb's table is partial and in-frame only. D and trimming come from the DNA, and the V and J calls and clone size come from that table. The data hold around 160,000 clones, with under 90% observed a single time. The CDR3 is 13 amino acids. The V and J ends lost 2 bases and 14 bases respectively, with 17 bases between them. The chain employs TRBV12-3 or TRBV12-4 and TRBJ2-3, with TRBD1 as a possible D gene (6 bases). This TCR was sampled from a human donor in a cohort sampled during active COVID-19. The specimen sequenced was peripheral blood. The DNA of the CDR3 is TGTGCCAGCAGTTTAAATAGGGACACCCGTCCGTATTTT. Translating gives CASSLNRDTRPYF.